The 7 T cell receptor beta chains listed next were all sequenced from one sample in a study of blood T cell repertoires in COVID-19 (dated by TCRdb to about 2020). Library generation was performed with the immunoSEQ multiplex PCR assay. TCRdb carries this immuneACCESS record with in-frame sequences only. Its versions omit some clonotypes, under half of them owing to an unresolved V gene in the studies checked, with the rest unexplained. The sample profile shows about 190,000 clones; roughly 78% of them were found once. In total, the top ten clones hold about 2.8% of the sample. Sequencing used peripheral blood. These receptors all come from an elderly woman with active or convalescent COVID-19.

The V call is TRBV5-1, the J call TRBJ2-7, with D maybe TRBD2 (6 bases). CDR3 length equals 15 residues. Trimming left V 7 bases short and J 1 base short, with 18 bases between. The germline CDR1 and CDR2 sequences are SGHRS and YFSETQ. The CDR3 reads CASREGGSSSYEQYF. The CDR3, as DNA: TGCGCCAGCCGAGAGGGAGGCTCGTCATCCTACGAGCAGTACTTC.

The chain carries TRBV6-5 and TRBJ1-2; 7 bases are shared with TRBD1. This CDR3 has 15 residues. Trimming took 7 bases from V and 3 from J; bases not matched to a gene: 11. Per the germline V gene, CDR1 is MNHEY and CDR2 is SVGAGI. For the CDR3, the DNA is TGTGCCAGCACCGCCCGACAGGGAGATTACTATGGCTACACCTTC. The encoded protein is CASTARQGDYYGYTF.

This clone was seen a few times. This chain uses TRBV7-6 with TRBJ1-1, with a tentative D call TRBD1 (6 bases). CDR1 SGHVS and CDR2 FNYEAQ come from the germline V gene. The CDR3 sequence is 14 residues long. Trimming took off 2 bases at V and 4 bases at J, with 11 bases between the two ends. CDR3 residues: CASSLTTGSTEAFF. The DNA for the CDR3 is TGTGCCAGCAGCTTAACTACAGGGTCCACTGAAGCTTTCTTT.

This chain uses TRBV28 with TRBJ1-2; D gene ambiguous. The CDR3 has 14 amino acids. Germline V gene lookup returns CDR1 MDHEN and CDR2 SYDVKM. The germline V and J ends were trimmed by 3 bases and 5 bases, with 13 bases remaining between them. For the CDR3, the DNA is TGTGCCAGCAGTTTGAGGGTACCGGCTTATGGCTACACCTTC. Residues: CASSLRVPAYGYTF.

The rearrangement joins TRBV7-2 to TRBJ2-5; D might be TRBD2 (7 bases). CDR3 length: 15 residues. Per the germline V gene, CDR1 is SGHTA and CDR2 is FQGNSA. V lost 7 bases and J lost 1, with 16 bases in between. CDR3 DNA: TGTGCCAGCACTCTGCTAGGGGGGGGCCAAGAGACCCAGTACTTC. Amino acid sequence: CASTLLGGGQETQYF.

The rearrangement uses TRBV3-1 (or the pseudogene TRBV3-2) and TRBJ1-6, with 8 bases identical to TRBD1. Germline assignment: CDR1 LGHDT and CDR2 YNNKEL (reference sequence). CDR3 length equals 15 residues. The V gene end was trimmed by 4 bases and the J gene end by 7 bases; junction bases not matched to a gene: 6. The CDR3 region is CASSPVTGGNSPLHF. The CDR3 DNA follows: TGTGCCAGCAGCCCGGTAACAGGGGGAAATTCACCCCTCCACTTT.

The CDR3 nucleotides are TGTGCCAGCAGCGATCCGGGACAGGGGGACACTGAAGCTTTCTTT. Translating gives CASSDPGQGDTEAFF. The chain recombines TRBV5-4 with TRBJ1-1; 11 bases are shared with TRBD1. Per germline, CDR1 SGHNT and CDR2 YYREEE (reference sequence). The CDR3 consists of 15 residues. Trimming cost V 4 bases and J 3 bases; bases outside gene matches: 5.